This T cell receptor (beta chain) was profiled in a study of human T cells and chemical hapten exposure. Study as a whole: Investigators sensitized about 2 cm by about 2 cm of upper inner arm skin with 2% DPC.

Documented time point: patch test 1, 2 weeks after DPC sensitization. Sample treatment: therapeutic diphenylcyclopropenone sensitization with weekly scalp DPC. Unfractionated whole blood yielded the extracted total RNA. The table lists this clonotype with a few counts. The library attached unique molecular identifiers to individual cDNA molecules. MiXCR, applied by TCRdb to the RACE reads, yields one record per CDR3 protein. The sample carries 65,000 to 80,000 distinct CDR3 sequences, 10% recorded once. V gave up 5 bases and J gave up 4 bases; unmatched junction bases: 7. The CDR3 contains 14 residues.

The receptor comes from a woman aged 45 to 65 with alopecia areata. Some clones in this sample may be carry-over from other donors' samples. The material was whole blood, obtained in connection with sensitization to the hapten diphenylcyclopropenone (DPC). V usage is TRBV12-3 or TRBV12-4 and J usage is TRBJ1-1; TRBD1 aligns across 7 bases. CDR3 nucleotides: TGTGCCAGCAGTCAACTGACAGGGACCACTGAAGCTTTCTTT. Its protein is CASSQLTGTTEAFF.